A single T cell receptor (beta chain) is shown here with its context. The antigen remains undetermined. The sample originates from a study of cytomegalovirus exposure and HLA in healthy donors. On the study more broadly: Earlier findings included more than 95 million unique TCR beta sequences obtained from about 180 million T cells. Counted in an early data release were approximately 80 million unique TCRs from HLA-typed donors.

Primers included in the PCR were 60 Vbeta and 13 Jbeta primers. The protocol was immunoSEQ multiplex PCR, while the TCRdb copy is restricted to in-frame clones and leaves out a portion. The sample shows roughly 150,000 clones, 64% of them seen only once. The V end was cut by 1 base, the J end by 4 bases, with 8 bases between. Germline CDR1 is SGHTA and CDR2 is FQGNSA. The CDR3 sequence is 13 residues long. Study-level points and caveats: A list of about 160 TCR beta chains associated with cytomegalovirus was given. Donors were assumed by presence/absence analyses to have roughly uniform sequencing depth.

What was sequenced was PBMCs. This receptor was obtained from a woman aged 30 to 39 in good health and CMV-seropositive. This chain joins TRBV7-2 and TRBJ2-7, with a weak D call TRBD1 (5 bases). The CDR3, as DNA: TGTGCCAGCAGCTTAGGTCCAGGGTACGAGCAGTACTTC. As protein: CASSLGPGYEQYF.